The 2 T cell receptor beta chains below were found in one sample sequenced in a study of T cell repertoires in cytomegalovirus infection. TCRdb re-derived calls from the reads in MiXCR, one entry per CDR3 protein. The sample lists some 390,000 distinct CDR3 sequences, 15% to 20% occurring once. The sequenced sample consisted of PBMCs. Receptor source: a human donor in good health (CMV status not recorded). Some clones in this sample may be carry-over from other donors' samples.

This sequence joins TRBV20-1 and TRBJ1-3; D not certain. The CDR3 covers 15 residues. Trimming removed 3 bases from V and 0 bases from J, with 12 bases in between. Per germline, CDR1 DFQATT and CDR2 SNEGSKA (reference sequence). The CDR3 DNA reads TGCAGTGCTAGTGATGCCCGGAGCTCTGGAAACACCATATATTTT. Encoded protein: CSASDARSSGNTIYF.

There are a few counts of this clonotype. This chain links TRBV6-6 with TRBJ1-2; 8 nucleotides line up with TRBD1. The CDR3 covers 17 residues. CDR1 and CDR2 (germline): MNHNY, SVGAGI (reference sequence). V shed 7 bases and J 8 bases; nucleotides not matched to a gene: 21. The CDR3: CASTNRGYSNRPGGYTF. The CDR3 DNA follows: TGTGCCAGCACCAACAGGGGGTATAGCAATCGACCGGGAGGCTACACCTTC.